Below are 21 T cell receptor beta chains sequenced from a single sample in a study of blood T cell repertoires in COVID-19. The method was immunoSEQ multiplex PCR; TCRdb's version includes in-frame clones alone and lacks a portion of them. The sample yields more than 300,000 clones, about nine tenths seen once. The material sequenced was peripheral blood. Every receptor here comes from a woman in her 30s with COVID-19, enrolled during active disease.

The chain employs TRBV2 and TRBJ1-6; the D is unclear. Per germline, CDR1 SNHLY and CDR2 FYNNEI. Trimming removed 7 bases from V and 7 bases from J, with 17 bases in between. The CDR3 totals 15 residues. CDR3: CASKLGVMYNSPLHF. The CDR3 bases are TGTGCCAGCAAACTCGGGGTGATGTACAATTCACCCCTCCACTTT.

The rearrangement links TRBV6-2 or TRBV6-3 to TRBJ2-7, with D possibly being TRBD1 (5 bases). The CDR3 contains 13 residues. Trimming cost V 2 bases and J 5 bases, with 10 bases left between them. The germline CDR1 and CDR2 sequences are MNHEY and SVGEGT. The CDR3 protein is CASSYLTVNEQYF. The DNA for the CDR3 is TGTGCCAGCAGTTACCTGACAGTCAACGAGCAGTACTTC.

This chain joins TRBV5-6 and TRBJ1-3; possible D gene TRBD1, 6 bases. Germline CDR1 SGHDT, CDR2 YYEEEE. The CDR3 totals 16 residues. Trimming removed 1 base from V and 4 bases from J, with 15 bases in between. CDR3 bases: TGTGCCAGCAGCTTGCGGGCAACAGGGTGGGGAAACACCATATATTTT. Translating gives CASSLRATGWGNTIYF.

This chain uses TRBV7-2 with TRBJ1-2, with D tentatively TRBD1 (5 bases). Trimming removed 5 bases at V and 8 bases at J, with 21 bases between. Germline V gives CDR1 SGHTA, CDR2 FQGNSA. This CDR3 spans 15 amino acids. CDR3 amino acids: CASSPPLGAGRGYTF. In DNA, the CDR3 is TGTGCCAGCAGCCCCCCATTAGGGGCAGGCAGGGGCTACACCTTC.

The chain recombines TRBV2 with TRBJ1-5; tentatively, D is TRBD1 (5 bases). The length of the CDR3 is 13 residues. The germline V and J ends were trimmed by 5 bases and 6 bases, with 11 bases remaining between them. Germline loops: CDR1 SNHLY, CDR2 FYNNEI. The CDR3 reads CASSPGLGQPQHF. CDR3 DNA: TGTGCCAGCAGTCCAGGGTTGGGTCAGCCCCAGCATTTT.

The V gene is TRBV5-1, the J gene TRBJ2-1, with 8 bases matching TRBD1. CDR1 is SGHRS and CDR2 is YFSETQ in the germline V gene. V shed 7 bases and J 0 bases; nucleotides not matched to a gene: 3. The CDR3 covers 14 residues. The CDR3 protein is CASSQGASYNEQFF. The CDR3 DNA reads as TGCGCCAGCTCTCAGGGGGCCTCCTACAATGAGCAGTTCTTC. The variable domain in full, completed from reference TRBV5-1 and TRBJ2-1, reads KAGVTQTPRYLIKTRGQQVTLSCSPISGHRSVSWYQQTPGQGLQFLFEYFSETQRNKGNFPGRFSGRQFSNSRSEMNVSTLELGDSALYLCASSQGASYNEQFFGPGTRLTVL.

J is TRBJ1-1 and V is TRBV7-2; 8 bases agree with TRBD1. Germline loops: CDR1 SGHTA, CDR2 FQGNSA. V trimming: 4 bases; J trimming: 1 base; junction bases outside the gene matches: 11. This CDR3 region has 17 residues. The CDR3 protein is CASSSTANGQGNTEAFF. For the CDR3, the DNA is TGTGCCAGCAGCTCGACAGCAAATGGACAGGGGAACACTGAAGCTTTCTTT.

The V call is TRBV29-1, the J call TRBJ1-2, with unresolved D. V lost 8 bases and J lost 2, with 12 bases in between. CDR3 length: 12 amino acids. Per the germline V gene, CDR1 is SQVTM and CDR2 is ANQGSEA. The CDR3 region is CSSYLANYGYTF. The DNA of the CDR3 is TGCAGCTCGTATCTGGCCAACTATGGCTACACCTTC.

CDR3 sequence reads: CASSYSMGGTGLSGSYEQYF. The CDR3 DNA reads TGTGCCAGCAGTTACTCGATGGGGGGGACAGGCCTGTCGGGCTCCTACGAGCAGTACTTC. The chain carries TRBV6-2 or TRBV6-3 and TRBJ2-7, with a possible D match to TRBD1 (8 bases). This CDR3 has 20 residues. CDR1 and CDR2 from the germline V gene are MNHEY and SVGEGT. V lost 0 bases, J lost 0 bases, and 24 bases lay in between.

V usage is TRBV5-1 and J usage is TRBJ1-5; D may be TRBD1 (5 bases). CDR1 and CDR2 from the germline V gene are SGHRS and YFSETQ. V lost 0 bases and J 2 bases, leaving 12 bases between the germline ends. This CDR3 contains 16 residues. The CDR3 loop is CASSLGGRGGNQPQHF. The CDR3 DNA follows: TGCGCCAGCAGCTTGGGGGGCCGGGGGGGCAATCAGCCCCAGCATTTT.

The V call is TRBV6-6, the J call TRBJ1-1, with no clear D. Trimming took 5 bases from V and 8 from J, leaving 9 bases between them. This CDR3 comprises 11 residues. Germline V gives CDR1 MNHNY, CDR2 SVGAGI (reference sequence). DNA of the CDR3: TGTGCCAGCAGTCATCAGAGGGAAGCTTTCTTT. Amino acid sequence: CASSHQREAFF.

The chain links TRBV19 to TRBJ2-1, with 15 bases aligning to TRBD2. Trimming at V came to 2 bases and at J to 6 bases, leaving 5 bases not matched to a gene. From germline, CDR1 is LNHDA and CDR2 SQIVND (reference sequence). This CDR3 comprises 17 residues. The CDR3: CASSIRRTSGGANEQFF. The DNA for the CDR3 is TGTGCCAGTAGTATACGACGGACTAGCGGGGGGGCCAATGAGCAGTTCTTC.

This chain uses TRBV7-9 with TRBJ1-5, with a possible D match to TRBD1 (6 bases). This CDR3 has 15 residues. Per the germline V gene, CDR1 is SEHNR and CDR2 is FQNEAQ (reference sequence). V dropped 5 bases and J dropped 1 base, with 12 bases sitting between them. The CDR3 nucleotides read TGTGCCAGCAGCCCACAGGGCTCAAGCAATCAGCCCCAGCATTTT. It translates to CASSPQGSSNQPQHF.

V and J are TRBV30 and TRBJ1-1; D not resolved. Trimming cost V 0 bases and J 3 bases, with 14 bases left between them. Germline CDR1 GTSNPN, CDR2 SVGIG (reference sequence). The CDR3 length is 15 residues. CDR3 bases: TGTGCCTGGAGTGTAATGCCAACCGGGGACACTGAAGCTTTCTTT. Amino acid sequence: CAWSVMPTGDTEAFF.

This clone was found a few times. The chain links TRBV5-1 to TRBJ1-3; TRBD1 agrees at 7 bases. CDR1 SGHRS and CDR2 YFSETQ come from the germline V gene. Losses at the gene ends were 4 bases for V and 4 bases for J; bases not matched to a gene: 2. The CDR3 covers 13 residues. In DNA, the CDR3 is TGCGCCAGCAGCGAACAGGGGGGAAACACCATATATTTT. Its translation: CASSEQGGNTIYF. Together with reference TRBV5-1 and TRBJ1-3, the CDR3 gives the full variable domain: KAGVTQTPRYLIKTRGQQVTLSCSPISGHRSVSWYQQTPGQGLQFLFEYFSETQRNKGNFPGRFSGRQFSNSRSEMNVSTLELGDSALYLCASSEQGGNTIYFGEGSWLTVV.

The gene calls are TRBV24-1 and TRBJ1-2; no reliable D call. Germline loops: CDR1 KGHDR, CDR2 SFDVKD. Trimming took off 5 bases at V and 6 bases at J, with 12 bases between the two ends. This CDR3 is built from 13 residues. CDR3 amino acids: CATSGERWDGYTF. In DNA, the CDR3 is TGTGCCACCAGTGGGGAGAGGTGGGATGGCTACACCTTC.

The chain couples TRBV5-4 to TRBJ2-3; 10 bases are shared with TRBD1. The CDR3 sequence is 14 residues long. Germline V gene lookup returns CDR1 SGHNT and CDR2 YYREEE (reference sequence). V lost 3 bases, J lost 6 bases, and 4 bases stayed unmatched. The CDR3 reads CASSSRQGADTQYF. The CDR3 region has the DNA TGTGCCAGCAGCTCGCGACAGGGGGCCGATACGCAGTATTTT.

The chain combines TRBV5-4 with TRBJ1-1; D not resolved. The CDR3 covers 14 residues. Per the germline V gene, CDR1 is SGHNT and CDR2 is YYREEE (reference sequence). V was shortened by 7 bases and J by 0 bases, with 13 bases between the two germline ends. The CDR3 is CASYGREMNTEAFF. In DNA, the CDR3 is TGTGCCAGCTACGGGCGGGAGATGAACACTGAAGCTTTCTTT.

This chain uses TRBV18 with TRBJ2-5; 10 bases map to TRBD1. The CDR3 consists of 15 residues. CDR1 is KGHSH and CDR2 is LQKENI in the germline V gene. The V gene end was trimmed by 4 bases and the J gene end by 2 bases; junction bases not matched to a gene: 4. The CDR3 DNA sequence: TGTGCCAGCTCACGAGGACAGGGGGGGCAAGAGACCCAGTACTTC. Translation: CASSRGQGGQETQYF.

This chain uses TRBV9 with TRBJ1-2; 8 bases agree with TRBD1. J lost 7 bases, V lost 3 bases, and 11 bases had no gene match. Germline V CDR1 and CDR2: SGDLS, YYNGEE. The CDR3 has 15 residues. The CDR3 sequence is CASSAGQGSIFGYTF. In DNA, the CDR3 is TGTGCCAGCAGCGCCGGACAGGGCTCGATCTTTGGCTACACCTTC.

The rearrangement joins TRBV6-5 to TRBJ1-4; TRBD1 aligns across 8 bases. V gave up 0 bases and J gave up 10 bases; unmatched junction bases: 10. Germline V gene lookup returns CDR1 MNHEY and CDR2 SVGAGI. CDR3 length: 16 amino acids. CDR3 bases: TGTGCCAGCAGTTACTCTCCTGGGACAGGTATAAGAAAACTGTTTTTT. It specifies CASSYSPGTGIRKLFF.